This T cell receptor beta chain was recovered during a study of siplizumab effects on memory and regulatory T cells. Sequenced by immunoSEQ multiplex PCR; TCRdb stores in-frame clones only, minus some. The table records over 90,000 clones, 92% of them present only once. Study-wide points: It was never confirmed that proliferating Tregs from siplizumab cultures were suppressive. Apparently key alloresponse contributors, naive T cells also seemed more diverse than memory cells. Roughly 80-96% of proliferating CD4+ or CD8+ clones defied assignment to a naive or memory phenotype. Alloreactive sequences whose origin lay in unstimulated CD4+ memory cells were significantly reduced by siplizumab.

A remark on this clone: The antigen remains unidentified.

CDR1 and CDR2 (germline): SGHTA, FQGNSA. The CDR3 loop spans 12 amino acids. V was clipped by 0 bases and J by 3 bases, with 3 bases between them. Sequences were obtained from CD4+ T cells sorted from blood. This receptor was taken from a human donor in good health. The V gene is TRBV7-2, the J gene TRBJ2-7; D call uncertain. The CDR3 sequence is CASSLAHYEQYF. CDR3 DNA: TGTGCCAGCAGCTTAGCACACTACGAGCAGTACTTC.